Below, one T cell receptor beta chain is given with its context. The antigen is unknown. The table came from immunoSEQ multiplex PCR; TCRdb's copy has only in-frame clones and leaves some out. This sample has under 20,000 clones; roughly 73% occur once, and the top ten carry about 4.9%. This sample is drawn from a study of sequential checkpoint blockade in melanoma. Study-level background: After nivolumab or ipilimumab alone, about 22 patients had week-13 rebiopsies.

Study-level findings and limits: Pretreatment TIL clonality tracked with response in the nivolumab-first arm. T-cell fraction and clonality followed PD-L1 and CD8+ counts, not mutational load.

Treatment denoted: randomized to nivolumab then ipilimumab (arm A) or the reverse (arm B). V lost 7 bases and J lost 7, with 14 bases in between. This CDR3 is 14 amino acids long. Per germline, CDR1 MNHGY and CDR2 SAAAGT. The chain carries TRBV6-8 and TRBJ1-6; D unresolved. The source material was tumor tissue (inferred from file names), sampled from a patient given nivolumab and ipilimumab in sequence. The sequence was obtained from a human donor with melanoma. CDR3 residues: CASKWGERNSPLHF. DNA of the CDR3: TGTGCCAGCAAATGGGGTGAGCGGAATTCACCCCTCCACTTT.